The 30 T cell receptor beta chains given below trace back to one sample, sequenced in a study of shared clonotypes between healthy human individuals. The repertoire was sequenced with immunoSEQ multiplex PCR; TCRdb's copy has only in-frame clones and lacks some. The table shows under 2.5 million clones, with under 95% occurring only once. The sequenced material came from naive CD4+ T cells from PBMCs. Specified subset: CD45RA+ positively selected. The receptor set was obtained from a man between 18 and 35 years old in good health. Some clones in this sample may be carry-over from other donors' samples.

CDR3 loop: CASSRGQGISYEQYF. DNA for the CDR3: TGTGCCAGCAGCCGCGGACAGGGGATCTCCTACGAGCAGTACTTC. The J gene is TRBJ2-7, the V gene TRBV6-1; TRBD1 aligns across 9 bases. Germline trimming cut 6 bases from V and 0 bases from J; bases unmatched to any gene: 6. Germline V gene sequence: CDR1 MNHNS, CDR2 SASEGT. The CDR3 length is 15 residues.

This clone was seen just once. CDR3: CASSSDTGAKNIQYF. DNA for the CDR3: TGTGCCAGCAGCTCGGATACTGGAGCCAAAAACATTCAGTACTTC. This chain connects TRBV5-6 to TRBJ2-4, with no clear D. There are 15 residues in the CDR3. Germline-derived CDR1 and CDR2 are SGHDT and YYEEEE. V lost 3 bases to trimming and J lost 0 bases, with 10 bases between them.

The chain couples TRBV30 to TRBJ2-6; D is ambiguous. CDR3 length: 16 residues. With 8 bases removed from V and 0 bases from J, the gap between germline ends came to 17 bases. Germline CDR1 is GTSNPN and CDR2 is SVGIG (reference sequence). CDR3 loop: CAVSSGLSSGANVLTF. The CDR3 nucleotides read TGTGCCGTTTCCTCCGGCCTCAGCTCTGGGGCCAACGTCCTGACTTTC.

The rearrangement uses TRBV29-1 and TRBJ1-1; a weak D match, TRBD1 (5 bases). The CDR3 runs to 12 residues. Germline V gene lookup returns CDR1 SQVTM and CDR2 ANQGSEA. Trimming removed 5 bases at V and 11 bases at J, with 18 bases between. CDR3 region: CSVRDGGVMAFF. CDR3 DNA sequence: TGCAGCGTTAGGGACGGAGGGGTTATGGCTTTCTTT.

The chain has TRBV6-1 and TRBJ1-6, with D possibly matching TRBD1 (5 bases). The V end lost 3 bases, the J end lost 5 bases, and 11 bases lay between the germline ends. Germline V gives CDR1 MNHNS, CDR2 SASEGT. The CDR3 covers 15 residues. CDR3 nucleotide sequence: TGTGCCAGCAGTGATGGGACGGCCGATAATTCACCCCTCCACTTT. It codes for CASSDGTADNSPLHF.

The chain has TRBV29-1 and TRBJ2-1, with 12 bases identical to TRBD2. Germline V CDR1 and CDR2: SQVTM, ANQGSEA. The V gene end was trimmed by 4 bases and the J gene end by 0 bases; junction bases not matched to a gene: 7. The CDR3 contains 17 residues. CDR3 protein: CSVVGTSGRNSYNEQFF. The DNA for the CDR3 is TGCAGCGTTGTAGGAACTAGCGGGAGGAACTCCTACAATGAGCAGTTCTTC.

The chain carries TRBV5-1 and TRBJ2-4; the match to TRBD1 covers 8 bases. Trimming at V came to 0 bases and at J to 13 bases, leaving 9 bases not matched to a gene. From germline, CDR1 is SGHRS and CDR2 YFSETQ. The CDR3 is 14 residues long. CDR3 sequence reads: CASSLDSGQAAQYF. In DNA, the CDR3 is TGCGCCAGCAGCTTGGACTCGGGACAGGCGGCCCAGTACTTC.

The chain combines TRBV9 with TRBJ1-4; 7 nucleotides align to TRBD1. Germline CDR1 SGDLS, CDR2 YYNGEE. V was pared by 3 bases and J by 8 bases, with 10 bases of the junction left unmatched. The CDR3 sequence is 15 residues long. The CDR3 loop is CASSATGLSSEKLFF. Here the CDR3 DNA reads TGTGCCAGCAGCGCGACAGGGCTTAGTAGCGAAAAACTGTTTTTT.

This clone has just one count. J is TRBJ2-3 and V is TRBV30, with 9 bases identical to TRBD2. This CDR3 has 16 residues. Germline CDR1 GTSNPN, CDR2 SVGIG (reference sequence). J was trimmed by 4 bases and V by 4 bases; bases with no gene match: 12. This CDR3 reads CAWNDQIAGAADTQYF. In nucleotides, the CDR3 is TGTGCCTGGAACGACCAAATAGCGGGAGCTGCAGATACGCAGTATTTT.

The chain employs TRBV5-8 and TRBJ1-5, with D possibly TRBD1 on 5 matching bases. Germline V gene sequence: CDR1 SGHTS, CDR2 YDEGEE. V lost 2 bases, J lost 7 bases, and 7 bases lay in between. This CDR3 region has 12 residues. The CDR3 region is CASSFGGQPQHF. In nucleotides, the CDR3 is TGTGCCAGCAGCTTTGGGGGACAGCCCCAGCATTTT.

This rearrangement joins TRBV7-3 to TRBJ1-1; a weak D match, TRBD1 (5 bases). CDR3 length: 15 amino acids. The germline gives CDR1 SGHTA, CDR2 FQGTGA. V lost 1 base and J lost 7, with 16 bases in between. The CDR3 bases are TGTGCCAGCAGCTTAAATCGTCTGGGGGTCGGTGAAGCTTTCTTT. Its translation is CASSLNRLGVGEAFF.

This chain connects TRBV7-6 to TRBJ2-1; 8 bases are shared with TRBD2. CDR3 length equals 17 residues. J gave up 3 bases and V 1 base, and 8 bases lay outside the gene matches. Germline V CDR1 and CDR2: SGHVS, FNYEAQ. The chain's CDR3 is CASSLGRKRERYNEQFF. Written as DNA, the CDR3 is TGTGCCAGCAGCTTAGGGAGAAAGCGGGAGCGCTACAATGAGCAGTTCTTC.

This chain connects TRBV5-1 to TRBJ1-1, with unresolved D. The CDR3 loop spans 15 amino acids. Germline V gene sequence: CDR1 SGHRS, CDR2 YFSETQ. V was clipped by 3 bases and J by 1 base, with 13 bases between them. CDR3 sequence: CASSSDPNSNTEAFF. Written as DNA, the CDR3 is TGCGCCAGCAGCTCTGACCCCAACTCGAACACTGAAGCTTTCTTT.

The chain combines TRBV4-2 with TRBJ2-2; perhaps TRBD2 as D (6 bases). CDR1 and CDR2 from the germline V gene are LGHNA and YNFKEQ. V shed 2 bases and J shed 3 bases, with 13 bases lying between them. The CDR3 sequence is 16 residues long. The CDR3 region has the DNA TGTGCCAGCAGCCAACTTAGAGCGGGCTACACCGGGGAGCTGTTTTTT. It is translated as CASSQLRAGYTGELFF.

J is TRBJ1-2 and V is TRBV6-1, with 9 bases matching TRBD1. With 6 bases clipped from V and 4 bases from J, the junction kept 3 bases outside the gene matches. The CDR3 length is 13 residues. Germline V lookup: CDR1 MNHNS, CDR2 SASEGT. The CDR3 DNA sequence: TGTGCCAGCAGGACAGGGGGAGGCTATGGCTACACCTTC. Translated, it gives CASRTGGGYGYTF.

The chain uses TRBV11-3 and TRBJ2-7; TRBD2 matches 9 bases. Trimming at V came to 0 bases and at J to 0 bases, leaving 0 bases not matched to a gene. Germline CDR1 reads SGHNT; CDR2 reads YENEEA. The CDR3 has 15 amino acids. CDR3 amino acids: CASSLDSGSSYEQYF. CDR3 DNA: TGTGCCAGCAGCTTAGATAGCGGGAGCTCCTACGAGCAGTACTTC.

The V gene is TRBV15, the J gene TRBJ2-7, with 10 nucleotides matching TRBD1. Germline-derived CDR1 and CDR2 are LNHNV and YYDKDF (reference sequence). CDR3 length: 16 amino acids. Unmatched junction bases numbered 5, after V lost 3 bases and J lost 0 bases. For the CDR3, the DNA is TGTGCCACCAGCAGCCCCGGGACAGGGGCCTCCTACGAGCAGTACTTC. It yields the protein CATSSPGTGASYEQYF.

The chain is built from TRBV27 and TRBJ2-1; 7 nucleotides agree with TRBD1. CDR1 MNHEY and CDR2 SMNVEV come from the germline V gene (reference sequence). J lost 15 bases, V lost 6 bases, and 14 bases had no gene match. The CDR3 has 13 amino acids. The CDR3 DNA reads TGTGCCAGCAGCTGGTGGGAACGGGACAGCCTGTTCTTC. Amino acid sequence: CASSWWERDSLFF.

V usage is TRBV30 and J usage is TRBJ2-5; D gene uncertain. The length of the CDR3 is 13 residues. CDR1 GTSNPN and CDR2 SVGIG come from the germline V gene (reference sequence). V lost 0 bases and J 1 base, leaving 6 bases between the germline ends. Here the CDR3 DNA reads TGTGCCTGGAGTGTGATATTCCAAGAGACCCAGTACTTC. Its translation: CAWSVIFQETQYF.

This clone has only one observation. Other DNA sequences in the sample encode the same CDR3. This chain links TRBV19 with TRBJ2-7; TRBD1 is a possible D gene (6 bases). CDR1 is LNHDA and CDR2 is SQIVND in the germline V gene (reference sequence). This CDR3 contains 13 residues. Trimming left V 1 base short and J 3 bases short, with 7 bases between. The CDR3 sequence: CASSIGTDYEQYF. The CDR3 nucleotides read TGTGCCAGTAGTATAGGGACAGACTACGAGCAGTACTTC. Together with reference TRBV19 and TRBJ2-7, the CDR3 gives the full variable domain: DGGITQSPKYLFRKEGQNVTLSCEQNLNHDAMYWYRQDPGQGLRLIYYSQIVNDFQKGDIAEGYSVSREKKESFPLTVTSAQKNPTAFYLCASSIGTDYEQYFGPGTRLTVT.

J is TRBJ2-1 and V is TRBV27; 9 nucleotides match TRBD1. V trimming: 2 bases; J trimming: 6 bases; junction bases outside the gene matches: 8. Germline CDR1 MNHEY, CDR2 SMNVEV (reference sequence). The length of the CDR3 is 16 residues. The CDR3 nucleotides read TGTGCCAGCAGTTTACTGGACAGGGGAGCTGGCAATGAGCAGTTCTTC. Its protein product is CASSLLDRGAGNEQFF.

A note on this clone: The junction departs from germline at one end; a sequencing error may be responsible. The V and J genes are TRBV28 and TRBJ1-2; 7 nucleotides agree with TRBD1. CDR3 length: 14 residues. CDR1 is MDHEN, CDR2 SYDVKM, per germline. The CDR3 is CASRTGQTLYGCTF. CDR3 in DNA: TGTGCCAGCAGGACGGGACAGACGCTCTATGGCTGCACCTTC.

This clone was detected once. This sequence joins TRBV4-1 and TRBJ2-7; no clear D gene. Looked up from germline, CDR1 is MGHRA and CDR2 is YSYEKL. The CDR3 length is 14 residues. Deletions cut 0 bases from V and 2 bases from J, with 8 bases between. The DNA of the CDR3 is TGCGCCAGCAGCCAAGAGGGCGAACCCTACGAGCAGTACTTC. It yields the protein CASSQEGEPYEQYF.

CDR3 region: CASSPLGQVGEKLFF. The CDR3 nucleotides read TGTGCCAGCAGTCCCCTCGGACAGGTGGGGGAAAAACTGTTTTTT. This chain links TRBV27 with TRBJ1-4; TRBD1 matches 7 bases. Germline CDR1 and CDR2: MNHEY and SMNVEV (reference sequence). The CDR3 covers 15 residues. V shed 5 bases, J shed 8 bases, and the junction held 11 bases outside the gene matches.

This clone was counted once. The V gene is TRBV5-6, the J gene TRBJ2-3, with 7 bases lining up with TRBD2. Per the germline V gene, CDR1 is SGHDT and CDR2 is YYEEEE. This CDR3 comprises 15 residues. V was clipped by 0 bases and J by 5 bases; unmatched bases: 6. Written as DNA, the CDR3 is TGTGCCAGCAGCTTGGGGGGAGGGAGAAGAGATACGCAGTATTTT. It encodes CASSLGGGRRDTQYF.

The CDR3 protein is CASSLLGRPTTDTQYF. In DNA form, the CDR3 reads TGTGCCAGCAGCTTACTAGGGAGGCCCACCACAGATACGCAGTATTTT. The rearrangement uses TRBV7-3 and TRBJ2-3; D perhaps matches TRBD2 (6 bases). The CDR3 has 16 residues. The ends were cut back, 2 bases at V and 2 bases at J, with 14 bases in the middle. The germline CDR1 and CDR2 sequences are SGHTA and FQGTGA. Filled out from reference TRBV7-3 and TRBJ2-3, the complete variable domain reads GAGVSQTPSNKVTEKGKYVELRCDPISGHTALYWYRQSLGQGPEFLIYFQGTGAADDSGLPNDRFFAVRPEGSVSTLKIQRTERGDSAVYLCASSLLGRPTTDTQYFGPGTRLTVL.

The chain employs TRBV6-1 and TRBJ1-1; the D is unclear. The CDR3 runs 11 residues. The germline V gene has CDR1 MNHNS and CDR2 SASEGT. V gave up 9 bases and J gave up 4 bases, with 9 bases separating them. The CDR3 DNA follows: TGTGCCAGTCAGACGGTCACTGAAGCTTTCTTT. Translation gives CASQTVTEAFF.

The genes are TRBV7-2 and TRBJ2-5, with 8 positions matching TRBD2. Trimming cost V 5 bases and J 4 bases; bases outside gene matches: 6. Looked up from germline, CDR1 is SGHTA and CDR2 is FQGNSA. This CDR3 comprises 14 residues. This CDR3 reads CASSTLAGRETQYF. CDR3 bases: TGTGCCAGCAGCACCTTAGCGGGGCGAGAGACCCAGTACTTC.

This clone has only one observation. V is TRBV11-3 and J is TRBJ2-1, with 8 bases matching TRBD1. The V segment lost 5 bases and the J segment 9 bases; nucleotides outside the gene matches: 3. Germline loops: CDR1 SGHNT, CDR2 YENEEA. The length of the CDR3 is 12 residues. The DNA of the CDR3 is TGTGCCAGCAGCGCAGGGGGCGGTGAGCAGTTCTTC. It is translated as CASSAGGGEQFF.

The V gene is TRBV7-3, the J gene TRBJ2-1, with 9 bases matching TRBD2. This CDR3 spans 15 amino acids. V trimming: 2 bases; J trimming: 7 bases; junction bases outside the gene matches: 6. Germline V lookup: CDR1 SGHTA, CDR2 FQGTGA. The chain's CDR3 is CASSLGGRAGNEQFF. In DNA form, the CDR3 reads TGTGCCAGCAGCTTAGGCGGGAGGGCCGGGAATGAGCAGTTCTTC. The variable domain in full, with the rest retrieved from reference TRBV7-3 and TRBJ2-1, is GAGVSQTPSNKVTEKGKYVELRCDPISGHTALYWYRQSLGQGPEFLIYFQGTGAADDSGLPNDRFFAVRPEGSVSTLKIQRTERGDSAVYLCASSLGGRAGNEQFFGPGTRLTVL.